One and the same sample provided the 8 T cell receptor beta chains below, sequenced in a study of T cell changes during pregnancy in multiple sclerosis. The method was immunoSEQ multiplex PCR; TCRdb's version includes in-frame clones alone and lacks a portion of them. The sample has 39,000 or so clones, almost 95% seen once. The material was CD8+ T cells from peripheral blood mononuclear cells, obtained in the third trimester of pregnancy. These receptors all stem from a female donor with multiple sclerosis, enrolled in a pregnancy study.

This clone was seen only once. The chain combines TRBV7-2 with TRBJ2-7; 9 bases match TRBD2. Germline CDR1 and CDR2: SGHTA and FQGNSA. The CDR3 runs to 19 residues. J lost 1 base, V lost 5 bases, and 18 bases had no gene match. The CDR3 bases are TGTGCCAGCAGCGCAGAGACTAGCGGCGAACCAAGCCGATCCTACGAGCAGTACTTC. Its translation: CASSAETSGEPSRSYEQYF.

The chain uses TRBV10-3 and TRBJ2-7; TRBD1 matches at 9 bases. The CDR3 is 17 residues long. Germline CDR1 and CDR2: ENHRY and SYGVKD. V gave up 3 bases and J gave up 3 bases; unmatched junction bases: 12. The CDR3 DNA follows: TGTGCCATCAGTGATTCATTGGACAGGGGTAAATACTACGAGCAGTACTTC. Its protein product is CAISDSLDRGKYYEQYF.

The chain employs TRBV4-1 and TRBJ2-7, with 10 bases lining up with TRBD2. The J segment lost 5 bases and the V segment lost 1 base, leaving 5 bases of the junction unmatched. Per the germline V gene, CDR1 is MGHRA and CDR2 is YSYEKL. CDR3 size: 15 residues. The CDR3, as DNA: TGCGCCAGCAGCCAAGCAGCGGGAGGGCGCGACGAGCAGTACTTC. This gives the protein CASSQAAGGRDEQYF.

This clone was found once. This rearrangement joins TRBV4-1 to TRBJ2-7; maybe TRBD2 (6 bases). CDR3 length: 13 residues. Trimming removed 2 bases at V and 4 bases at J, with 9 bases between. From germline, CDR1 is MGHRA and CDR2 YSYEKL. CDR3 nucleotide sequence: TGCGCCAGCAGCCAAAGGGGAGGTTACGAGCAGTACTTC. Amino acids: CASSQRGGYEQYF.

V gene TRBV29-1 combines with J gene TRBJ1-1, with D possibly being TRBD1 (5 bases). The CDR3 has 13 residues. The germline V and J ends were trimmed by 3 bases and 4 bases, with 12 bases remaining between them. Germline V gene data show CDR1 as SQVTM and CDR2 as ANQGSEA. The DNA for the CDR3 is TGCAGCGTTGAGGGGGGAGTGGCCACTGAAGCTTTCTTT. Translating gives CSVEGGVATEAFF.

The gene calls are TRBV13 and TRBJ2-3, with D maybe TRBD2 (5 bases). The CDR3 spans 15 residues. Germline V lookup: CDR1 PRHDT, CDR2 FYEKMQ (reference sequence). Trimming took off 0 bases at V and 2 bases at J, with 9 bases between the two ends. CDR3 residues: CASSLGPGNTDTQYF. The CDR3 DNA reads TGTGCCAGCAGCTTAGGTCCGGGAAACACAGATACGCAGTATTTT.

The gene calls are TRBV14 and TRBJ2-2; 7 bases fit TRBD1. Trimming cost V 0 bases and J 2 bases; bases outside gene matches: 6. The CDR3 is made up of 17 amino acids. From germline, CDR1 is SGHDN and CDR2 FVKESK. DNA for the CDR3: TGTGCCAGCAGCCAAGAAGGACAGGCCCTCAACACCGGGGAGCTGTTTTTT. Translating gives CASSQEGQALNTGELFF. The variable domain in full, with the rest retrieved from reference TRBV14 and TRBJ2-2, is EAGVTQFPSHSVIEKGQTVTLRCDPISGHDNLYWYRRVMGKEIKFLLHFVKESKQDESGMPNNRFLAERTGGTYSTLKVQPAELEDSGVYFCASSQEGQALNTGELFFGEGSRLTVL.

The chain uses TRBV7-9 and TRBJ1-2; D gene ambiguous. V dropped 8 bases and J dropped 8 bases, with 12 bases sitting between them. The CDR3 covers 11 residues. The germline gives CDR1 SEHNR, CDR2 FQNEAQ (reference sequence). The CDR3 region has the DNA TGTGCCAGCGGAGCAGCCTGGGGCTACACCTTC. It codes for CASGAAWGYTF.